The T cell receptor beta chain under discussion was sequenced for a study of blood T cells in healthy people across ages (dated by TCRdb to between 2014 and 2016). Regarding the study in general: In model experiments, template switching captured roughly one uniquely barcoded TCR beta cDNA molecule for every two T cells. Using deep sequencing normalized with unique cDNA molecular identifiers, the study measured how TCR beta repertoire diversity changes with age. The donors were split into four age groups: young (average around 15 years), middle-aged (39), aged (more than 55) and long-lived (82). Two additional independent replicas of 1 million unique cDNA reads from the same blood draw were analyzed for two donors (one aged 18 to 29 and one aged 80 or older).

The donors were roughly 39 Caucasian individuals from Russia, aged 6 to 90 years, who were systemically healthy. Each donor gave ten milliliters of peripheral blood, collected into EDTA-treated Vacutainer tubes. Ficoll-Paque density-gradient centrifugation was used to isolate PBMCs, with at least 6.5 million per sample. Trizol reagent was used to extract total RNA from the PBMCs, yielding at least 5.5 micrograms per sample. The percentages of naive CD45RAhigh/CD27high T cells were determined by flow cytometry on a PBMC aliquot from every donor. The CDR3 covers 16 residues, taking in both the cysteine and the phenylalanine. The sequence is cut down to CDR3 DNA, 48 bases in frame from base 1. The germline V gene provides CDR1 MDHEN and CDR2 SYDVKM. With respect to this clonotype: No antigen is known for it. No much larger clone exists at a distance of one base, and base qualities are not known.

Libraries were prepared through 5' RACE. The run used an Illumina HiSeq 2500. A second roughly 7 to 11 cycle PCR used a sample-barcoded 5' primer and a J-beta primer mix. Each TCR beta cDNA molecule received a unique molecular identifier from a template-switch 5' adaptor carrying 12 random nucleotides. Each sample yielded at least 3 million CDR3-containing paired-end reads. First-strand cDNA synthesis was performed from all RNA using the Mint cDNA synthesis kit, with priming by a TRBC-specific oligonucleotide. After uracil-DNA glycosylase treatment, a first 18-cycle PCR used universal primers M1SS and BC2_uni_R on all cDNA. The published analysis was carried out like this. Normalization of each sample was performed by random selection of 1 million high-quality reads, each carrying a distinct molecular identifier. Instead of being binned into consensus sequences, reads with shared molecular identifiers were discarded. MiTCR, with a Q25 quality threshold and the strictest error-elimination algorithm, was used for CDR3 identification, clonotype clustering and error correction. Lower-bound total TCR beta diversity was estimated with a nonparametric unseen species model using Euler transformation. The public reads were reanalyzed by TCRdb: fastp trimming at Q25, MiXCR alignment, in-frame beta chains only. Identical CDR3 proteins give one entry, which carries the most common genes and DNA. Here the V and J calls rest on TCRdb's processing, not on the authors' analysis. A total of some 760,000 distinct CDR3 sequences appear in this sample, roughly 25% of them only once. The top ten clonotypes cover under 4% of the sample.

The investigation overall reported the following: Compared with the aged group, more naive CD4+ T cells, fewer expanded clones and increased TCR diversity were shown by the long-lived group, suggesting age selection. A strong correlation was found between observed TCR beta diversity and the percentage of naive T cells measured by flow cytometry. Observed TCR beta diversity per million T cells fell roughly linearly with age, and a significant reduction was already apparent by age around 40. Donor CMV infection status was unknown, potentially confounding age-related changes in expanded clonotypes. Estimates of total diversity based on one million sequenced T cells were regarded as lower bounds and as underestimates. Because profiling used bulk unsorted PBMCs, naive and antigen-experienced compartments could not be compared conclusively.

These same data were also listed under a study on T cells of mothers and their children. As that second paper reports: Nine systemically healthy Caucasian individuals, comprising three mothers and their six children, were included as donors. cDNA synthesis used all of the extracted RNA, with 1.5 ug of RNA in each 15 ul reaction. In the second PCR, sample barcodes and 2-4 random nucleotides were introduced via the M1S primer. Each mother yielded over 8 million TCR beta CDR3 reads and each child a few million reads. Thymic selection shapes the output of TCR recombination in a similar way in related and unrelated pairs, and inherited differences have a minor effect. Normalized repertoire overlap was always slightly but never significantly higher in related than unrelated mother-child pairs. No persistent microchimeric T cell clones were detected, at a sensitivity of 90 to 100 clones per million clonotypes. Deep NGS was used in the study to compare the TCR beta repertoires of mothers and children and to look for features that separate related mother-child pairs from unrelated individuals. The mean age was around 40 +/- 4 years for the mothers and about 10 +/- 4 years for the children. After adapter ligation with NEBNext reagents, the libraries were sequenced on Illumina HiSeq 2000 with 100+100 nt paired-end reads. To avoid cross-contamination, the mother libraries and the child libraries were prepared a month apart and sequenced in separate runs. Each donor had between about 450,000 and 2,100,000 distinct TCR beta clonotypes identified. Naive TCR beta clonotypes were estimated from low-frequency clonotypes matched to each donor's FACS-determined naive share, without sorting.

The sequenced sample was blood. In this chain, TRBV28 is recombined with TRBJ2-1; the junction holds 7 bases that match TRBD1. The last part of the DNA fits TRBJ2-7 better; the J call may be wrong. The clonotype was recovered from a boy younger than 18 in good health. The nucleotides read TGTGCCAGCAGTCAAGGCTGGGGACAGAGATCCTACGAGCAGTACTTC. It specifies CASSQGWGQRSYEQYF.